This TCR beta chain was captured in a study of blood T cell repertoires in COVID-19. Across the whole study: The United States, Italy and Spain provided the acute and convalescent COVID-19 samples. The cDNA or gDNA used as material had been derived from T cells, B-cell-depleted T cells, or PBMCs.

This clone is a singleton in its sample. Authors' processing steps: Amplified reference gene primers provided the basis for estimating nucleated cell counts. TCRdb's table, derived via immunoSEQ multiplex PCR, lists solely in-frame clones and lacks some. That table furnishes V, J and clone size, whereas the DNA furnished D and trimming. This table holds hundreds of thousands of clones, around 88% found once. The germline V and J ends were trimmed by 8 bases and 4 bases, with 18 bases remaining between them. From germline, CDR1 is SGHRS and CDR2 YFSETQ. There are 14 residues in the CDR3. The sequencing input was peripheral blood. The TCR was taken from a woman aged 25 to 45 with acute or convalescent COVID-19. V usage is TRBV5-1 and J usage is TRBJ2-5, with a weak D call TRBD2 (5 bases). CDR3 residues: CASTGRGGGETQYF. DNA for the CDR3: TGCGCCAGTACCGGACGCGGTGGAGGAGAGACCCAGTACTTC.